The following is a T cell receptor beta chain sequence with its context. The antigen remains unidentified. Other DNA sequences within the sample encode an identical CDR3. Trimming stripped 6 bases from V and 0 bases from J, with 10 bases between. There are 14 residues in the CDR3. Germline lookup yields CDR1 KGHSH and CDR2 LQKENI. Produced via immunoSEQ multiplex PCR; TCRdb's table is partial and in-frame only. Among over a million clones listed, around 76% were seen once. This sample stems from a study of shared clonotypes between healthy human individuals. Study outcomes and limitations: Generation of non-shared clonotypes was less probable than generation of clonotypes shared by all four donors.

Investigators divided CD4+ cells into CD45RA+ naive and CD45RA-negative memory subsets. The material sequenced was memory CD4+ T cells sorted from blood. Subset given: CD45RA-negative fraction. This receptor was taken from a man younger than 35 in good health. This chain uses TRBV18 with TRBJ2-3; D ambiguous. CDR3 sequence: CASSPIPSTDTQYF. CDR3 in DNA: TGTGCCAGCTCTCCGATCCCAAGCACAGATACGCAGTATTTT.